Listed here are 17 T cell receptor beta chains from one sample, sequenced in a study of T cells after yellow fever vaccination. TCRdb reanalysed the 5' RACE reads using MiXCR and keeps one entry per CDR3 protein. The repertoire consists of approximately 260,000 distinct CDR3 sequences, with over 10% occurring once and the leading ten covering less than 0.55%. The specimen comprised CD4+ T cells sorted from PBMCs, sampled 45 days after the yellow fever booster vaccination. These receptors all stem from a man aged 25 to 45 who received the YFV17D yellow fever vaccine.

This clonotype was found a few times. The gene calls are TRBV20-1 and TRBJ1-1; the D is unclear. The CDR3 consists of 14 residues. Germline lookup yields CDR1 DFQATT and CDR2 SNEGSKA (reference sequence). Between the trimmed V and J ends, which lost 0 bases and 5 bases, there was a span of 13 bases. DNA for the CDR3: TGCAGTGCTAGAGATGTACTTTTCCTTACTGAAGCTTTCTTT. It encodes CSARDVLFLTEAFF.

This clonotype was counted a single time. The chain employs TRBV18 and TRBJ1-4; no definite D call. CDR1 is KGHSH, CDR2 LQKENI, per germline. The CDR3 spans 14 residues. Trimming stripped 4 bases from V and 3 bases from J, with 9 bases between. DNA for the CDR3: TGTGCCAGCTCACGAAATAGCGCTAATGAAAAACTGTTTTTT. This encodes CASSRNSANEKLFF.

This rearrangement joins TRBV25-1 to TRBJ1-2; D remains ambiguous. The V gene's germline CDR1 is MGHDK and CDR2 SYGVNS. Trimming pared 3 bases from V and 4 bases from J, leaving 3 bases between. The CDR3 contains 11 residues. The CDR3 protein is CASSELYGYTF. CDR3 nucleotides: TGTGCCAGCAGTGAGCTCTATGGCTACACCTTC.

The chain is built from TRBV7-2 and TRBJ2-3; no reliable D call. Germline CDR1 is SGHTA and CDR2 is FQGNSA. The V and J ends lost 1 base and 2 bases respectively, with 7 bases between them. The length of the CDR3 is 14 residues. CDR3 protein: CASSLVGPTDTQYF. Written as DNA, the CDR3 is TGTGCCAGCAGCTTAGTTGGTCCCACAGATACGCAGTATTTT.

This CDR3 reads CATSTPGRGIRETQYF. The CDR3 coding sequence is TGTGCCACCAGCACCCCCGGGAGGGGAATTAGGGAGACCCAGTACTTC. The genes are TRBV15 and TRBJ2-5, with 8 bases matching TRBD2. The CDR3 extends over 16 amino acids. Unmatched junction bases numbered 12, after V lost 4 bases and J lost 5 bases. From germline, CDR1 is LNHNV and CDR2 YYDKDF (reference sequence).

At least ten counts were recorded for this clonotype. This chain uses TRBV30 with TRBJ2-3; 8 bases line up with TRBD1. V dropped 3 bases and J dropped 5; count of bases not matched to a gene: 7. Germline-derived CDR1 and CDR2 are GTSNPN and SVGIG (reference sequence). This CDR3 is built from 14 residues. CDR3 protein: CAWSDQGAGDTQYF. The CDR3 bases are TGTGCCTGGAGCGATCAGGGGGCCGGAGATACGCAGTATTTT.

This clonotype was recorded a few times. This rearrangement joins TRBV6-1 to TRBJ2-6, with 9 bases matching TRBD1. V lost 9 bases to trimming and J lost 0 bases; unmatched junction nucleotides: 6. Germline CDR1 is MNHNS and CDR2 is SASEGT. The CDR3 contains 16 residues. The CDR3 bases are TGTGCCAGTAGGACAGGGGCCCTCTCTGGGGCCAACGTCCTGACTTTC. This sequence encodes CASRTGALSGANVLTF.

A few counts support this clonotype. The chain joins TRBV5-1 to TRBJ2-1; TRBD2 matches at 7 bases. The CDR3 length is 16 residues. Trimming removed 1 base from V and 9 bases from J; junction bases left unmatched: 13. Germline CDR1 is SGHRS and CDR2 is YFSETQ. DNA for the CDR3: TGCGCCAGCAGCTTGACTAGCGTAAACTCTCTCTTTGAGCAGTTCTTC. It specifies CASSLTSVNSLFEQFF. The variable domain in full, with the rest retrieved from reference TRBV5-1 and TRBJ2-1, is KAGVTQTPRYLIKTRGQQVTLSCSPISGHRSVSWYQQTPGQGLQFLFEYFSETQRNKGNFPGRFSGRQFSNSRSEMNVSTLELGDSALYLCASSLTSVNSLFEQFFGPGTRLTVL.

This clonotype was detected only a few times. The chain carries TRBV7-2 and TRBJ2-7; 10 bases line up with TRBD2. Germline CDR1 and CDR2: SGHTA and FQGNSA. The CDR3 totals 14 residues. V lost 6 bases to trimming and J lost 6 bases; unmatched junction nucleotides: 8. CDR3 residues: CASSLLAGVGEQYF. CDR3 bases: TGTGCCAGCAGTCTCCTAGCGGGAGTCGGCGAGCAGTACTTC.

The sample holds many counts of this clonotype. The rearrangement links TRBV24-1 to TRBJ2-2; D gene unclear. V shed 9 bases and J shed 1 base, with 2 bases lying between them. Germline-derived CDR1 and CDR2 are KGHDR and SFDVKD. CDR3 length: 11 residues. CDR3 nucleotide sequence: TGTGCCACCCGGAACACCGGGGAGCTGTTTTTT. It specifies CATRNTGELFF.

This clonotype was counted between two and nine times. The gene calls are TRBV29-1 and TRBJ1-1, with D uncertain. The CDR3 has 12 amino acids. Trimming left V 6 bases short and J 1 base short, with 9 bases between. Germline loops: CDR1 SQVTM, CDR2 ANQGSEA. CDR3 nucleotide sequence: TGCAGCGTGGGCAGCTCGAACACTGAAGCTTTCTTT. Residues: CSVGSSNTEAFF. Full variable domain (remainder filled in from reference TRBV29-1 and TRBJ1-1): SAVISQKPSRDICQRGTSLTIQCQVDSQVTMMFWYRQQPGQSLTLIATANQGSEATYESGFVIDKFPISRPNLTFSTLTVSNMSPEDSSIYLCSVGSSNTEAFFGQGTRLTVV.

This clonotype has more than one count but fewer than ten. The rearrangement joins TRBV10-3 to TRBJ1-1; no clear D. The CDR3 is 13 amino acids. The V gene lost 3 bases and the J gene lost 1 base, with 6 bases spanning the gap. Looked up from germline, CDR1 is ENHRY and CDR2 is SYGVKD. Here the CDR3 reads CAISDGWNTEAFF. CDR3 DNA: TGTGCCATCAGTGATGGGTGGAACACTGAAGCTTTCTTT.

The CDR3 nucleotides are TGTGCCAGCAGTTTCGTAGCTCGGGGCGGAAATGAGCAGTTCTTC. This encodes CASSFVARGGNEQFF. The rearrangement links TRBV6-5 to TRBJ2-1, with D possibly being TRBD1 or TRBD2 (5 bases each). Per the germline V gene, CDR1 is MNHEY and CDR2 is SVGAGI. The V end lost 4 bases, the J end lost 7 bases, and 17 bases lay between the germline ends. The CDR3 has 15 residues.

The chain has TRBV10-3 and TRBJ2-5; 8 bases map to TRBD1. J gave up 4 bases and V 6 bases, and 10 bases lay outside the gene matches. Germline V gene lookup returns CDR1 ENHRY and CDR2 SYGVKD. The CDR3 sequence is 15 residues long. CDR3 nucleotide sequence: TGTGCCATCAGACCAGGGACAGGTGTGACAGAGACCCAGTACTTC. Encoded protein: CAIRPGTGVTETQYF.

CDR3 nucleotide sequence: TGCGCCAGCAGCACCACGACAGGGGGAGCTTTCTTT. Residues: CASSTTTGGAFF. The genes are TRBV5-1 and TRBJ1-1, with 9 positions matching TRBD1. The CDR3 covers 12 residues. Germline V gene sequence: CDR1 SGHRS, CDR2 YFSETQ. V lost 4 bases, J lost 10 bases, and 5 bases stayed unmatched. Variable domain in full (rest from reference TRBV5-1 and TRBJ1-1): KAGVTQTPRYLIKTRGQQVTLSCSPISGHRSVSWYQQTPGQGLQFLFEYFSETQRNKGNFPGRFSGRQFSNSRSEMNVSTLELGDSALYLCASSTTTGGAFFGQGTRLTVV.

The rearrangement joins TRBV30 to TRBJ2-3, with D perhaps matching TRBD1 or TRBD2 (5 bases each). This CDR3 is built from 10 residues. Trimming pared 7 bases from V and 6 bases from J, leaving 8 bases between. Germline-derived CDR1 and CDR2 are GTSNPN and SVGIG (reference sequence). CDR3 protein: CALWGDTQYF. CDR3 sequence (DNA): TGTGCCTTATGGGGGGATACGCAGTATTTT.

This clonotype was seen only a few times. CDR3 region: CSAREAVGWGYTF. Here the CDR3 DNA reads TGCAGTGCTAGAGAGGCTGTCGGTTGGGGCTACACCTTC. This sequence joins TRBV20-1 and TRBJ1-2; D uncertain. Germline assignment: CDR1 DFQATT and CDR2 SNEGSKA (reference sequence). This CDR3 comprises 13 residues. Deletions cut 0 bases from V and 8 bases from J, with 13 bases between.